A single sample is the source of the 22 T cell receptor beta chains below, sequenced in a study of T cell responses to AZD1222 COVID-19 vaccine. TCRdb's table, derived via immunoSEQ multiplex PCR, lists solely in-frame clones and lacks some. Among fewer than 120,000 clones, 88% were seen once, and the ten largest hold 1.6%. The material was peripheral blood, obtained on day 0 of AZD1222 vaccination. The receptors shown here come from an adult in good health.

V is TRBV3-1 (or the pseudogene TRBV3-2) and J is TRBJ1-2; TRBD1 is a possible D gene (6 bases). V dropped 4 bases and J dropped 7 bases, with 16 bases sitting between them. Germline CDR1 LGHDT, CDR2 YNNKEL (reference sequence). The CDR3 runs to 14 residues. CDR3 amino acids: CASSLLRQGTGYTF. Written as DNA, the CDR3 is TGTGCCAGCAGCCTGTTGCGTCAGGGGACTGGCTACACCTTC.

The chain couples TRBV3-1 (or the pseudogene TRBV3-2) to TRBJ2-2; the match to TRBD2 covers 12 bases. Germline CDR1 is LGHDT and CDR2 is YNNKEL (reference sequence). The V and J ends lost 3 bases and 6 bases, in that order; junction bases with no gene match: 8. The CDR3 length is 17 residues. CDR3 DNA sequence: TGTGCCAGCAGCCAGGTGACTAGCGGGAGAAAACCCGGGGAGCTGTTTTTT. It encodes CASSQVTSGRKPGELFF.

The rearrangement joins TRBV7-8 to TRBJ1-1; D is perhaps TRBD1 (6 bases). V lost 0 bases, J lost 4 bases, and 15 bases lay in between. CDR1 is SGHVS and CDR2 is FQNEAQ in the germline V gene. CDR3 length: 16 residues. The CDR3 nucleotides are TGTGCCAGCAGCTTAGCGGCCCCGGGGGCTGTCACTGAAGCTTTCTTT. It encodes CASSLAAPGAVTEAFF.

This chain uses TRBV9 with TRBJ2-3; D may correspond to TRBD1 or TRBD2 (5 bases each). This CDR3 has 15 residues. Deletions cut 6 bases from V and 2 bases from J, with 16 bases between. Looked up from germline, CDR1 is SGDLS and CDR2 is YYNGEE. Written as DNA, the CDR3 is TGTGCCAGCACCCCAGGGTGGAGGTCCACAGATACGCAGTATTTT. Translating gives CASTPGWRSTDTQYF.

This clone was seen a handful of times. The chain links TRBV19 to TRBJ1-2, with D uncertain. Trimming removed 11 bases from V and 6 bases from J, with 13 bases in between. CDR1 LNHDA and CDR2 SQIVND come from the germline V gene (reference sequence). The CDR3 is 11 amino acids. The CDR3 protein is CASRSVDGYTF. The CDR3 bases are TGTGCCTCTCGGTCCGTGGATGGCTACACCTTC.

The genes are TRBV19 and TRBJ1-2, with 9 bases that match TRBD1. The J segment lost 3 bases and the V segment lost 5 bases, leaving 4 bases of the junction unmatched. The CDR3 has 14 residues. The germline CDR1 and CDR2 sequences are LNHDA and SQIVND (reference sequence). CDR3 in amino acids: CASSSRTGDYGYTF. CDR3 in DNA: TGTGCCAGTAGTTCCCGGACAGGGGACTATGGCTACACCTTC.

The V gene is TRBV5-1, the J gene TRBJ1-3, with a weak D call TRBD1 (5 bases). Trimming pared 4 bases from V and 3 bases from J, leaving 11 bases between. CDR1 is SGHRS and CDR2 is YFSETQ in the germline V gene. The CDR3 runs 14 residues. Here the CDR3 reads CASSQGWGGNTIYF. The CDR3 DNA reads TGCGCCAGCAGCCAGGGCTGGGGTGGAAACACCATATATTTT. Drawing the rest from reference TRBV5-1 and TRBJ1-3, the complete variable domain is KAGVTQTPRYLIKTRGQQVTLSCSPISGHRSVSWYQQTPGQGLQFLFEYFSETQRNKGNFPGRFSGRQFSNSRSEMNVSTLELGDSALYLCASSQGWGGNTIYFGEGSWLTVV.

The gene calls are TRBV11-2 and TRBJ1-5; D might be TRBD1 (5 bases). The CDR3 is 15 amino acids. Germline V lookup: CDR1 SGHAT, CDR2 FQNNGV. V was pared by 1 base and J by 8 bases, with 15 bases between. The CDR3 sequence is CASSLGSGDGKPQHF. The CDR3 coding sequence is TGTGCCAGCAGCTTAGGGTCCGGGGACGGGAAGCCCCAGCATTTT.

This sequence joins TRBV29-1 and TRBJ1-5, with D unresolved. Germline CDR1 reads SQVTM; CDR2 reads ANQGSEA. V gave up 4 bases and J gave up 3 bases, with 10 bases separating them. This CDR3 has 13 amino acids. Here the CDR3 reads CSVAGRPNQPQHF. CDR3 nucleotides: TGCAGCGTTGCCGGACGTCCCAATCAGCCCCAGCATTTT.

The chain's CDR3 is CASSALTISQPQHF. The CDR3 region has the DNA TGTGCCAGCAGTGCTTTGACGATCTCTCAGCCCCAGCATTTT. The V gene is TRBV2, the J gene TRBJ1-5; no clear D. CDR1 and CDR2 from the germline V gene are SNHLY and FYNNEI. There are 14 residues in the CDR3. V shed 4 bases and J shed 6 bases, with 13 bases lying between them.

The chain is built from TRBV11-1 and TRBJ2-2; D is unresolved. Trimming pared 5 bases from V and 6 bases from J, leaving 16 bases between. From germline, CDR1 is SGHAT and CDR2 FQDESV (reference sequence). CDR3 length equals 15 residues. CDR3 region: CASSRDPVYAGELFF. CDR3 DNA sequence: TGTGCCAGCAGCCGCGATCCCGTTTATGCCGGGGAGCTGTTTTTT.

The sample holds a few counts of this clone. Other nucleotide sequences from this sample produce the same CDR3. The chain uses TRBV14 and TRBJ1-2; TRBD1 might be the D (6 bases). The CDR3 contains 12 residues. Trimming pared 4 bases from V and 7 bases from J, leaving 10 bases between. Germline V gives CDR1 SGHDN, CDR2 FVKESK. CDR3 bases: TGTGCCAGCAGCCCCGGACAGTTTGGCTACACCTTC. This sequence encodes CASSPGQFGYTF.

The rearrangement links TRBV4-2 to TRBJ2-1, with 9 bases lining up with TRBD2. This CDR3 has 14 amino acids. In germline, CDR1 is LGHNA, CDR2 YNFKEQ. V lost 1 base to trimming and J lost 7 bases; unmatched junction nucleotides: 2. The CDR3 reads CASSQVAGGNEQFF. In DNA form, the CDR3 reads TGTGCCAGCAGCCAAGTGGCGGGAGGGAATGAGCAGTTCTTC.

This chain links TRBV5-1 with TRBJ2-1; D ambiguous. V gave up 1 base and J gave up 3 bases, with 14 bases separating them. The CDR3 is 16 residues long. The germline V gene encodes CDR1 SGHRS and CDR2 YFSETQ. The CDR3 coding sequence is TGCGCCAGCAGCTTGAGCCCAAACCAAATCTACAATGAGCAGTTCTTC. Its translation is CASSLSPNQIYNEQFF.

The V call is TRBV7-9, the J call TRBJ2-6; tentative D call: TRBD1 (6 bases). Germline CDR1 is SEHNR and CDR2 is FQNEAQ (reference sequence). V lost 3 bases, J lost 3 bases, and 12 bases lay in between. The length of the CDR3 is 16 residues. The CDR3 loop is CASSLLGALGANVLTF. CDR3 coding DNA: TGTGCCAGCAGCTTGTTGGGGGCGCTTGGGGCCAACGTCCTGACTTTC.

The chain employs TRBV6-5 and TRBJ1-5, with D possibly being TRBD1 (5 bases). V was trimmed by 8 bases and J by 5 bases, leaving 10 bases between them. The CDR3 length is 12 residues. The germline CDR1 and CDR2 sequences are MNHEY and SVGAGI. The CDR3 DNA reads TGTGCCAGCTGGGGGTTGGATCAGCCCCAGCATTTT. This sequence encodes CASWGLDQPQHF.

The chain has TRBV7-6 and TRBJ1-3, with unresolved D. The CDR3 has 15 amino acids. Germline CDR1 reads SGHVS; CDR2 reads FNYEAQ. Trimming shortened V by 5 bases and J by 0 bases, and 11 bases separated the two germline ends. The CDR3 DNA reads TGTGCCAGCAGCCCCCCGCGAAGCTCTGGAAACACCATATATTTT. Protein: CASSPPRSSGNTIYF.

This sequence joins TRBV5-1 and TRBJ2-3, with no clear D. Germline-derived CDR1 and CDR2 are SGHRS and YFSETQ. The CDR3 is 14 residues long. Deletions cut 0 bases from V and 1 base from J, with 6 bases between. CDR3 bases: TGCGCCAGCAGCTTGGAAGGGCGCACAGATACGCAGTATTTT. It codes for CASSLEGRTDTQYF.

A single count supports this clone. DNA of the CDR3: TGTGCCAGCAGTTTTCGCGGACTAGCGGGAGCCCTCGAGCAGTACTTC. It encodes CASSFRGLAGALEQYF. This chain uses TRBV28 with TRBJ2-7; the match to TRBD2 covers 13 bases. The CDR3 runs 16 residues. V trimming: 3 bases; J trimming: 6 bases; junction bases outside the gene matches: 8. Germline V CDR1 and CDR2: MDHEN, SYDVKM.

The rearrangement links TRBV28 to TRBJ1-1; no clear D gene. The V gene lost 11 bases and the J gene lost 4 bases, with 17 bases spanning the gap. The CDR3 length is 13 residues. Germline V gene sequence: CDR1 MDHEN, CDR2 SYDVKM. CDR3 residues: CAVDPRSGTEAFF. CDR3 in DNA: TGTGCCGTAGACCCCCGGTCGGGCACTGAAGCTTTCTTT.

This chain joins TRBV7-8 and TRBJ2-7, with D perhaps TRBD1 or TRBD2 (6 bases each). CDR1 is SGHVS, CDR2 FQNEAQ, per germline. V lost 6 bases to trimming and J lost 5 bases, with 17 bases between them. The CDR3 consists of 14 residues. The DNA for the CDR3 is TGTGCCAGCAGTCACGTGGGGGGCGGGAACGAGCAGTACTTC. Protein sequence: CASSHVGGGNEQYF.

CDR3 residues: CASRRRTGELFF. The CDR3 region has the DNA TGTGCCAGCAGGAGAAGAACCGGGGAGCTGTTTTTT. This chain joins TRBV14 and TRBJ2-2; D remains unclear. Trimming shortened V by 6 bases and J by 5 bases, and 7 bases separated the two germline ends. CDR3 size: 12 residues. Germline CDR1 reads SGHDN; CDR2 reads FVKESK.